The rows below give T cell receptor beta chains drawn from one sample of a study of cytomegalovirus exposure and HLA in healthy donors. Clones were read by immunoSEQ multiplex PCR, and TCRdb kept only the in-frame ones, dropping some. The sample has under 100,000 clones; around 76% are singletons. The specimen sequenced was PBMCs. The receptors were gathered from a man younger than 35 in good health and CMV-seropositive. Both conserved end residues are part of each CDR3. D genes are given only for firm matches. Clone size is given for some rows only: seen once, a few or many times, or a class if the clone is expanded.

NA,TRBV2,TRBD1,TRBJ2-1,TGTGCCAGCACCACAGGGGGCAATGAGCAGTTCTTC,CASTTGGNEQFF
NA,TRBV6-5,TRBD2,TRBJ2-7,TGTGCCAGCAGTTACCCAGCGGGAGGGCCGGACGAGCAGTACTTC,CASSYPAGGPDEQYF
NA,TRBV5-1,NA,TRBJ2-7,TGCGCCAGCAGCACCCAGGGTTACGAGCAGTACTTC,CASSTQGYEQYF
NA,TRBV29-1,TRBD1,TRBJ2-5,TGCAGCGGACTTTACAGGGGCAGAGAGACCCAGTACTTC,CSGLYRGRETQYF
NA,TRBV19,NA,TRBJ1-5,TGTGCCAGTACTTTCGGGGGAGGTCAGCCCCAGCATTTT,CASTFGGGQPQHF
NA,TRBV6-5,NA,TRBJ1-3,TGTGCCAGCAGTTATCTGGGAGTCTCTGGAAACACCATATATTTT,CASSYLGVSGNTIYF
once,TRBV15,TRBD1,TRBJ1-2,TGTGCCACCAGCACCGGGACAGACATATATGGCTACACCTTC,CATSTGTDIYGYTF
NA,TRBV6-1,TRBD1,TRBJ2-1,TGTGCCAGCAGGCGGACAGGGGGCAATGAGCAGTTCTTC,CASRRTGGNEQFF
NA,TRBV4-1,TRBD2,TRBJ2-7,TGCGCCAGCAGCCAAGCCCCGCTAGCGGGTGTCTACGAGCAGTACTTC,CASSQAPLAGVYEQYF
NA,TRBV27,TRBD2,TRBJ2-7,TGTGCCGCGGGGGGTGGTCCGGAACAGTACTTC,CAAGGGPEQYF
NA,TRBV5-4,TRBD2,TRBJ2-5,TGTGCCAGCAGCTTGGGTGGCGGGAGTAGGGAGACCCAGTACTTC,CASSLGGGSRETQYF
NA,TRBV29-1,NA,TRBJ2-1,TGCAGCGCCGCTAGCGTTACCTACAATGAGCAGTTCTTC,CSAASVTYNEQFF
NA,TRBV27,NA,TRBJ2-3,TGTGCCAGCAGTTTATTCAGAAGCACAGATACGCAGTATTTT,CASSLFRSTDTQYF
NA,TRBV25-1,TRBD1,TRBJ2-5,TGTGCCAGCAGTGAATCCCGGACAGGGAAGGAGACCCAGTACTTC,CASSESRTGKETQYF
NA,TRBV5-1,TRBD1,TRBJ2-7,TGCGCCAGCAGCTTATCGGGACAGGGGGGCGAGCAGTACTTC,CASSLSGQGGEQYF
NA,TRBV4-2,TRBD2,TRBJ2-2,TGTGCCACCAGGCTGCGGGAGGCCGGGGAGCTGTTTTTT,CATRLREAGELFF
NA,TRBV15,NA,TRBJ2-7,TGTGCCACCAGCAGAGATTTCGGCGGGATCTACGAGCAGTACTTC,CATSRDFGGIYEQYF